What follows is one T cell receptor (beta chain) and its context. This clonotype was seen more than once but under ten times. What antigen it recognizes has not been identified. Base qualities were left out, and no much larger clone turns up one base away. The germline V gene supplies CDR1 SQVTM and CDR2 ANQGSEA. Trimming costs V 1 base and J 4 bases, and their ends lie 20 bases apart. The CDR3 covers 17 residues, taking in both the cysteine and the phenylalanine. CDR3 DNA is the only sequence kept; it has 51 bases, read in frame from the first base. The data derive from a study of post-analysis software for immune sequencing data (dated by TCRdb to between 2015 and 2017). Some background on the complete study: Recorded disease courses included relapsing-remitting, secondary progressive and progressive-relapsing multiple sclerosis, with some patients lacking subtype annotation. The multiple sclerosis patient repertoires were compared with 11 previously published healthy control repertoires from donors aged roughly 6 to 27 years. A subset of samples was prepared in parallel using single-end sample barcoding, then pooled and co-amplified after Illumina adapter ligation. Broad study findings and their caveats: Normalized Chao1 diversity was significantly lower in multiple sclerosis patients than controls, suggesting substantial peripheral T-cell clonal expansion. The multiple sclerosis patient group was slightly younger than the control group. Patients showed significantly higher frequencies than controls for about five TRBV segments, among them TRBV5-6, TRBV5-1 and TRBV20-1. Direct clustering with F measure showed strong co-clustering of samples prepared in the same batch, prompting a batch-effect correction.

To demonstrate the VDJtools post-analysis software, the study profiled TCR beta repertoires from the peripheral blood of around 13 young patients with multiple sclerosis. The multiple sclerosis patients were children and adolescents ranging in age from roughly 6 to 16 years. The method was PCR. This sample was sequenced with an Illumina HiSeq 2500. To reduce PCR and sequencing biases, unique molecular identifiers were incorporated into the TCR beta cDNA libraries. Per 1 to 10 million input T cells, approximately 500,000 cDNA molecules were obtained, such that each molecule approximated one T cell. The patient libraries were prepared and sequenced using the same protocol as the earlier healthy control dataset. Within a given batch, samples were prepared together, multiplexed and sequenced on the same HiSeq lane. As for the authors' bioinformatics: MIGEC handled the raw barcoded reads, throwing out single-read molecular identifier groups before consensus assembly and CDR3 extraction. Clonotype tables were post-analysed with VDJtools, and diversity was normalized by down-sampling all datasets to the smallest sample size. In repertoire overlap clustering, CDR3 amino acid sequences, but not nucleotide sequences, were matched to correct batch-related cross-sample contamination. TCRdb handled the public reads itself, with Q25 trimming in fastp and clone calling in MiXCR, and kept productive beta chains. Records with the same CDR3 protein are collapsed into one entry carrying the most frequent genes and DNA. Here the V and J calls rest on TCRdb's processing, not on the authors' analysis. The sample table holds under 650,000 distinct CDR3 sequences, of which about 40% were seen once. The ten top clones hold 1.7% of the sample.

The source material was blood. Recombination joined TRBV29-1 with TRBJ2-1; the D gene is perhaps TRBD1 or TRBD2, each of them matching over 5 bases. This receptor was taken from a girl aged 5-17 years with multiple sclerosis. The DNA sequence reads TGCAGCGTTGAAGGAGAATCCGGGACCACGTCTTACAATGAGCAGTTCTTC. It translates to CSVEGESGTTSYNEQFF.